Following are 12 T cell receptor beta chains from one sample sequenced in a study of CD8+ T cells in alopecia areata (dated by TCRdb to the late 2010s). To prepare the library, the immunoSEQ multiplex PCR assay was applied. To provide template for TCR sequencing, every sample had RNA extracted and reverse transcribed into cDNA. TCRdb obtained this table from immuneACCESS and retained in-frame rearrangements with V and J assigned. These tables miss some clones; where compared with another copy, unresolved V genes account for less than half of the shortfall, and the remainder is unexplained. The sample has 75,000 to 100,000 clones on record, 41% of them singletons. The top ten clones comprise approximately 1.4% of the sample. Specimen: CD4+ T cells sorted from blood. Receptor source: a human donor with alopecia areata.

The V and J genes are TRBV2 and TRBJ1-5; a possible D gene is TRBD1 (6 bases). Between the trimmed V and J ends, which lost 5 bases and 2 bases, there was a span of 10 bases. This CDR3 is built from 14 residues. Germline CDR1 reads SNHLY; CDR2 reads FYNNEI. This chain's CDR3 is CASSWTERNQPQHF. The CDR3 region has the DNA TGTGCCAGCAGTTGGACAGAGCGCAATCAGCCCCAGCATTTT.

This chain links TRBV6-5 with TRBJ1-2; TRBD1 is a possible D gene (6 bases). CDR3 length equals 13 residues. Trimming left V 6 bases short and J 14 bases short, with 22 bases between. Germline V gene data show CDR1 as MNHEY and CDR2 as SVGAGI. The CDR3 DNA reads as TGTGCCAGCAGGGCCGGGACACTCATCTCTTTAACCTTC. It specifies CASRAGTLISLTF.

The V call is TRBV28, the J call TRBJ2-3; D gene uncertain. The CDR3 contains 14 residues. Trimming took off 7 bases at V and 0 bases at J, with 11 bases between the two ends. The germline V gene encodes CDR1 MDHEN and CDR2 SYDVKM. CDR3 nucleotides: TGTGCCAGCAACACCTATTCTAGCACAGATACGCAGTATTTT. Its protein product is CASNTYSSTDTQYF.

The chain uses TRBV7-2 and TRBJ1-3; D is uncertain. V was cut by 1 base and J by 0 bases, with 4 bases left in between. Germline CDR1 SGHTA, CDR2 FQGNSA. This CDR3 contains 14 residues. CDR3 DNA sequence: TGTGCCAGCAGCTTAGGACCCTCTGGAAACACCATATATTTT. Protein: CASSLGPSGNTIYF.

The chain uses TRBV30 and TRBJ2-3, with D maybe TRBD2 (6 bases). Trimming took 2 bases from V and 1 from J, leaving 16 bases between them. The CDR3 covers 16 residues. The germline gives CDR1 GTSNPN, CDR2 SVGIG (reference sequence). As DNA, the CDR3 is TGTGCCTGGAGTAAGAAATTACCGGGAGGCACAGATACGCAGTATTTT. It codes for CAWSKKLPGGTDTQYF. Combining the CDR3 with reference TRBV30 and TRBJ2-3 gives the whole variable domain SQTIHQWPATLVQPVGSPLSLECTVEGTSNPNLYWYRQAAGRGLQLLFYSVGIGQISSEVPQNLSASRPQDRQFILSSKKLLLSDSGFYLCAWSKKLPGGTDTQYFGPGTRLTVL.

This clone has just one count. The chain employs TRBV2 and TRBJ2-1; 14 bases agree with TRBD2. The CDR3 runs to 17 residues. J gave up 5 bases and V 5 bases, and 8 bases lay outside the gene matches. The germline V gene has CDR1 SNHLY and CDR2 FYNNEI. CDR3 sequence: CASSQTLGLAGDNEQFF. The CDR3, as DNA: TGTGCCAGCAGTCAAACCCTGGGACTAGCGGGAGACAATGAGCAGTTCTTC.

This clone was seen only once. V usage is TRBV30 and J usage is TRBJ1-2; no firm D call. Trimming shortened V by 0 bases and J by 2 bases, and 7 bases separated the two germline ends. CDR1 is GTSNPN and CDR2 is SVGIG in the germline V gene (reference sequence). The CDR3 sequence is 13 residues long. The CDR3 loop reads CAWSVRRNYGYTF. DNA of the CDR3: TGTGCCTGGAGTGTACGGAGGAACTATGGCTACACCTTC.

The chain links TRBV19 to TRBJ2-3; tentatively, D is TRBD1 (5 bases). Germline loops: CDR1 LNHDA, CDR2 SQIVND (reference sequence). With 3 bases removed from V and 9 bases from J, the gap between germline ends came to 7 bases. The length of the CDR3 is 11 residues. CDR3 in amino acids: CASSIQGTQYF. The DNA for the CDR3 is TGTGCCAGTAGTATCCAGGGAACGCAGTATTTT. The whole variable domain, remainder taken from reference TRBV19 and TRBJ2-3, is DGGITQSPKYLFRKEGQNVTLSCEQNLNHDAMYWYRQDPGQGLRLIYYSQIVNDFQKGDIAEGYSVSREKKESFPLTVTSAQKNPTAFYLCASSIQGTQYFGPGTRLTVL.

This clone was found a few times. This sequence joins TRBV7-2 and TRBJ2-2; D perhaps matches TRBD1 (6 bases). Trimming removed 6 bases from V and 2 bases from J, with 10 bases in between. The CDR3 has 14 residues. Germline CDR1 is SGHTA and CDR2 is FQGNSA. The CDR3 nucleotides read TGTGCCAGCAGAGGACAGTTTAACACCGGGGAGCTGTTTTTT. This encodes CASRGQFNTGELFF.

The chain's CDR3 is CASSANRVSEQFF. CDR3 bases: TGTGCCAGCAGCGCCAACAGGGTTAGTGAGCAGTTCTTC. V and J are TRBV9 and TRBJ2-1; TRBD1 might be the D (6 bases). The CDR3 is made up of 13 amino acids. Germline CDR1 SGDLS, CDR2 YYNGEE. Trimming removed 3 bases at V and 9 bases at J, with 13 bases between.

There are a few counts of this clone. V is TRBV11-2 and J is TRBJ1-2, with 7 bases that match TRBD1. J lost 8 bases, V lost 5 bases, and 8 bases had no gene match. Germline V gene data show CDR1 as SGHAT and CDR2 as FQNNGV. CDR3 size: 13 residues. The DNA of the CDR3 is TGTGCCAGCAGCGTGGGACAGCTGGACGGCTACACCTTC. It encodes CASSVGQLDGYTF.

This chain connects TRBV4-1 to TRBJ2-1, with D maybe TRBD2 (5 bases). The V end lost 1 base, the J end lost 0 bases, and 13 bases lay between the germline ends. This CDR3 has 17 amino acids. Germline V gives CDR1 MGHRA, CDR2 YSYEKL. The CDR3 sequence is CASSQGAAMSSYNEQFF. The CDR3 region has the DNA TGCGCCAGCAGCCAAGGAGCGGCTATGAGCTCCTACAATGAGCAGTTCTTC.